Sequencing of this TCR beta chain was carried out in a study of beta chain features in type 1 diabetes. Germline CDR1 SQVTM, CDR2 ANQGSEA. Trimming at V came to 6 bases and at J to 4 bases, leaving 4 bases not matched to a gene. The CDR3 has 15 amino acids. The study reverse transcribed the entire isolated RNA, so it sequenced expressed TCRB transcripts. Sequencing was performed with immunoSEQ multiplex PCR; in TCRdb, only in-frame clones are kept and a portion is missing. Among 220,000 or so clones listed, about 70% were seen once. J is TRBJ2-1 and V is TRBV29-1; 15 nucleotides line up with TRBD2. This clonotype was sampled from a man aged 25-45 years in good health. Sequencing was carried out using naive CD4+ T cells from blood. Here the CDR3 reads CSVRTSGREYNEQFF. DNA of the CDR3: TGCAGCGTCCGGACTAGCGGGAGGGAATACAATGAGCAGTTCTTC.